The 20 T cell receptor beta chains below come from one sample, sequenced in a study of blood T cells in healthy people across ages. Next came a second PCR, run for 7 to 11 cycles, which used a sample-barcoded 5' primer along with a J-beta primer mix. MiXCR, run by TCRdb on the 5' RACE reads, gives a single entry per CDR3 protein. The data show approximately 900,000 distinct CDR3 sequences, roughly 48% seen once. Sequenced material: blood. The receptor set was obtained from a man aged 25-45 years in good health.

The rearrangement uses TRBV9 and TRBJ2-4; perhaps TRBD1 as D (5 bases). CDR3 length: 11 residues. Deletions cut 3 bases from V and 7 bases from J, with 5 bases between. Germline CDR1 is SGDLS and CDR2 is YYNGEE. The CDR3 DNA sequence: TGTGCCAGCAGCGCAGGGAACATTCAGTACTTC. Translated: CASSAGNIQYF.

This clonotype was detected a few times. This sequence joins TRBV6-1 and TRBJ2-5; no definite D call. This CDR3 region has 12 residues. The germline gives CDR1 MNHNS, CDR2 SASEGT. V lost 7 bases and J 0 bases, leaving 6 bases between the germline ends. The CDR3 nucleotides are TGTGCCAGCACACGGGACCAAGAGACCCAGTACTTC. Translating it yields CASTRDQETQYF.

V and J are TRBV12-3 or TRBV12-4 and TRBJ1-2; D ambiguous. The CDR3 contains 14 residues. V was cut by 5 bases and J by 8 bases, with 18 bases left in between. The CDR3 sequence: CASSGQGRVSGYTF. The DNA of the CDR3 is TGTGCCAGCAGTGGCCAAGGCCGGGTTTCCGGCTACACCTTC.

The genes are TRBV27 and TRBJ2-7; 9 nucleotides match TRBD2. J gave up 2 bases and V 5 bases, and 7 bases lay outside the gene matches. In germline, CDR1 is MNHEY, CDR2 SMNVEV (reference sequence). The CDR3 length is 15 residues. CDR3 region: CASSPSGGSPYEQYF. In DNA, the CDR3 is TGTGCCAGCAGTCCCAGCGGGGGGTCCCCCTACGAGCAGTACTTC.

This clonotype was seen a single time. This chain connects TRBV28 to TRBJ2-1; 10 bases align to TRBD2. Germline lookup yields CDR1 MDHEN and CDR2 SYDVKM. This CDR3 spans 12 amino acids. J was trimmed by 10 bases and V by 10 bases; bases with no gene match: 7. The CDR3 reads CATASGGREQFF. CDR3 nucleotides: TGTGCCACCGCTAGCGGGGGTAGGGAGCAGTTCTTC.

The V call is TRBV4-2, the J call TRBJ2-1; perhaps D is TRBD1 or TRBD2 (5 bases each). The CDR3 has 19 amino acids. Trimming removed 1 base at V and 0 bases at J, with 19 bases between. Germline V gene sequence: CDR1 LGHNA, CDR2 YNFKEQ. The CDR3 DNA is TGTGCCAGCAGCCAAGTGGGCCGGTTAAAGGGGAGCTCCTACAATGAGCAGTTCTTC. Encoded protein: CASSQVGRLKGSSYNEQFF.

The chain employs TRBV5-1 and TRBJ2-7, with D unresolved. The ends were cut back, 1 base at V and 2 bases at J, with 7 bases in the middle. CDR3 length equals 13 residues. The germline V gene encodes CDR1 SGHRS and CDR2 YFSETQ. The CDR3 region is CASSLFWTYEQYF. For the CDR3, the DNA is TGCGCCAGCAGCTTGTTCTGGACCTACGAGCAGTACTTC. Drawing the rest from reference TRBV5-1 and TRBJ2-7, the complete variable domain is KAGVTQTPRYLIKTRGQQVTLSCSPISGHRSVSWYQQTPGQGLQFLFEYFSETQRNKGNFPGRFSGRQFSNSRSEMNVSTLELGDSALYLCASSLFWTYEQYFGPGTRLTVT.

This CDR3 is CSAESDRGYEQYF. For the CDR3, the DNA is TGCAGTGCCGAGAGCGACAGGGGCTACGAGCAGTACTTC. The chain is built from TRBV20-1 and TRBJ2-7; 8 nucleotides line up with TRBD1. This CDR3 is 13 amino acids long. With V trimmed by 6 bases and J by 3 bases, 7 bases remained unmatched. Germline assignment: CDR1 DFQATT and CDR2 SNEGSKA (reference sequence).

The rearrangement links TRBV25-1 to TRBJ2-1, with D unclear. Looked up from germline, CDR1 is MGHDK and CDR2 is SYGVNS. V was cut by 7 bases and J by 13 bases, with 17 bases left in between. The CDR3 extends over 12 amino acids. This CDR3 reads CASKGFTETQFF. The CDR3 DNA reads TGTGCCAGCAAAGGATTCACAGAGACCCAGTTCTTC.

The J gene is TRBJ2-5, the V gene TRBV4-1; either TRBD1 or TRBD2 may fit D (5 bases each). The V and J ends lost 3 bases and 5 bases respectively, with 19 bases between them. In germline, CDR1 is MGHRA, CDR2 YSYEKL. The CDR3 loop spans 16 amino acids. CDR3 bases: TGCGCCAGCAGCCAGGAAGGCGACGTGGGACGGGAGACCCAGTACTTC. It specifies CASSQEGDVGRETQYF.

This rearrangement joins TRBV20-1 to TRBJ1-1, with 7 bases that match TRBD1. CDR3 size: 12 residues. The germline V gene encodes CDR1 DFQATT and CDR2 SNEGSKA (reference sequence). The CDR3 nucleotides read TGCAGCGCTCGGACAGGGAACACTGAAGCTTTCTTT. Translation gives CSARTGNTEAFF.

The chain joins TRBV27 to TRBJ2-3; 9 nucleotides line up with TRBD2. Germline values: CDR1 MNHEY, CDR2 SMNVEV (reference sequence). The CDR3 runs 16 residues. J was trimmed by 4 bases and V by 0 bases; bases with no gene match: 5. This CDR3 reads CASSLSEAGGPDTQYF. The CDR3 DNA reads TGTGCCAGCAGTTTATCGGAGGCGGGGGGGCCAGATACGCAGTATTTT.

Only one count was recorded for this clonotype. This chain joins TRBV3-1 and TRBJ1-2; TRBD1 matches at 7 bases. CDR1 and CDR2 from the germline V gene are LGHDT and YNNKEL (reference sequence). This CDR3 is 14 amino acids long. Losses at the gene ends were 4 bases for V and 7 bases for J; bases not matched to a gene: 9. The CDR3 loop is CASSLETGLRGYTF. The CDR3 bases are TGTGCCAGCAGCCTAGAGACAGGGTTGCGTGGCTACACCTTC.

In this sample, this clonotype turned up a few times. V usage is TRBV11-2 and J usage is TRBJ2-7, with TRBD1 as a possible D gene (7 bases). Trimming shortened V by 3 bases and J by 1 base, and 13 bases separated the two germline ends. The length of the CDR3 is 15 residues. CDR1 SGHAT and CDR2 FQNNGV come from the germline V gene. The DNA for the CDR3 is TGTGCCAGCAGCTTCGGGGGACAGAATTCCTACGAGCAGTACTTC. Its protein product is CASSFGGQNSYEQYF.

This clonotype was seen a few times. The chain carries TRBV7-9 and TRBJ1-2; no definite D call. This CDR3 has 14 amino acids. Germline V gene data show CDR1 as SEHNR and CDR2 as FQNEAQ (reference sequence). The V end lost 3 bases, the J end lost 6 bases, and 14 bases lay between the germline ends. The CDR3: CASSFSGKGDGYTF. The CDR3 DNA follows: TGTGCCAGCAGCTTCTCCGGAAAAGGCGATGGCTACACCTTC.

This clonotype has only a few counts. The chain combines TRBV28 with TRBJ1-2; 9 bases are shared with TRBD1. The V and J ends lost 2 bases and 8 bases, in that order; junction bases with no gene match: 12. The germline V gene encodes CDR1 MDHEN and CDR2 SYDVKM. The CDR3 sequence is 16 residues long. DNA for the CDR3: TGTGCCAGCAGTTTAGGGACAGGGTACTTGCTGGGCGGCTACACCTTC. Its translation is CASSLGTGYLLGGYTF.

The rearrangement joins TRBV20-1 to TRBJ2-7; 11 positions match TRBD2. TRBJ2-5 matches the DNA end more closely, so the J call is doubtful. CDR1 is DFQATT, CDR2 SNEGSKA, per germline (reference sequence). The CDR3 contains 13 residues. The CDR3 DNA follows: TGCAGTGCCTCAACTAGCGGGAGTAAGACCCAGTACTTC. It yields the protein CSASTSGSKTQYF.

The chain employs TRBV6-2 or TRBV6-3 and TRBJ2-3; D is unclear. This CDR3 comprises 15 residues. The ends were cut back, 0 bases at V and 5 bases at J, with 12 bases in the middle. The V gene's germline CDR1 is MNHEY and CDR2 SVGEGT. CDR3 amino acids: CASSYSRRLQDTQYF. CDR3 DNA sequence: TGTGCCAGCAGTTACTCACGGCGCTTGCAAGATACGCAGTATTTT.

The CDR3 spells CASSAGDRTTNEKLFF. The CDR3 bases are TGCGCCAGCAGCGCGGGTGACAGGACAACTAATGAAAAACTGTTTTTT. The chain has TRBV5-1 and TRBJ1-4, with D possibly TRBD1 on 6 matching bases. In germline, CDR1 is SGHRS, CDR2 YFSETQ. The V end was cut by 4 bases, the J end by 0 bases, with 13 bases between. CDR3 length: 16 residues.

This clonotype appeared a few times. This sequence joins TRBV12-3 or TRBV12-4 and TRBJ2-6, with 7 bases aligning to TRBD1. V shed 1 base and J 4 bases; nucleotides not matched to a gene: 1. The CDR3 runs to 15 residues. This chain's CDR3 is CASSLEGAGANVLTF. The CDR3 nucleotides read TGTGCCAGCAGTTTAGAGGGGGCCGGGGCCAACGTCCTGACTTTC.